This T cell receptor beta chain came from a study of blood T cell repertoires in COVID-19. Study background: The United States, Italy and Spain provided the acute and convalescent COVID-19 samples. PBMCs, B-cell-depleted T cells, or T cells were the source of the cDNA or gDNA that made up the material.

In the authors' methods: Amplification of reference gene primers provided the estimated nucleated cell counts. Data came from immunoSEQ multiplex PCR; TCRdb stores just in-frame clones and leaves some out. V, J and clone size derive from that table, while D and trimming were established from the DNA sequence. The table lists approximately 97,000 clones, roughly 87% of them singletons. CDR3 length: 14 amino acids. V gave up 2 bases and J gave up 0 bases, with 8 bases separating them. Germline V gene lookup returns CDR1 SEHNR and CDR2 FQNEAQ (reference sequence). Sequences were obtained from peripheral blood. J is TRBJ2-7 and V is TRBV7-9; the D is unclear. The clonotype originates from a man aged 45-60 years with active COVID-19. DNA of the CDR3: TGTGCCAGCAGCTTAAGCAGGCACTCCTACGAGCAGTACTTC. The encoded protein is CASSLSRHSYEQYF.